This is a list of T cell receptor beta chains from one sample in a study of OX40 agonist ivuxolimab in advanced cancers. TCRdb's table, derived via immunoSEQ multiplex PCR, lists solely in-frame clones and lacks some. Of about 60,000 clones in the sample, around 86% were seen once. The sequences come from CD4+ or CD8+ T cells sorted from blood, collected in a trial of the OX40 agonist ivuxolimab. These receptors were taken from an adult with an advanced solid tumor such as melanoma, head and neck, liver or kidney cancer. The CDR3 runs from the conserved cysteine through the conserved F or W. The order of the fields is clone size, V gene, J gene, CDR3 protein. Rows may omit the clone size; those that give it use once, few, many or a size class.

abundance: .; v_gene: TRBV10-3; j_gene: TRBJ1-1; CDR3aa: CAATGGTEAFF
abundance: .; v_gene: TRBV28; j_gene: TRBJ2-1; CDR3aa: CASSLGWGEQFF
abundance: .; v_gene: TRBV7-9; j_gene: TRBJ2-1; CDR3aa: CASSLGPYNEQFF
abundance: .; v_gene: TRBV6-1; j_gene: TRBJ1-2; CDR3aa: CASRGGSYGYTF
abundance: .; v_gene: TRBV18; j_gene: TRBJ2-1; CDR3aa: CASSTGPSSYNEQFF
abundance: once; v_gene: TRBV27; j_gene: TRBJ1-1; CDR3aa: CASSLEANTEAFF
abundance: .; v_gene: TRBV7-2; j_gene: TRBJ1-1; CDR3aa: CASSLGQGFGEAFF
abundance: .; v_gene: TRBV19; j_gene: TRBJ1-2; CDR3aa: CASSLPSSRTSGYTF
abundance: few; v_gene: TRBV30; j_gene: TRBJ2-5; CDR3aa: CAWSFVAGLETQYF
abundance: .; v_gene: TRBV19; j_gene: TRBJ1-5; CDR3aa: CASSIGHSNQPQHF
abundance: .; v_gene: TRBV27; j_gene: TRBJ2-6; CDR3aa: CASSSPFRARSGANVLTF
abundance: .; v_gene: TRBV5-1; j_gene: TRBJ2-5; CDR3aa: CASSLLAGAETQYF
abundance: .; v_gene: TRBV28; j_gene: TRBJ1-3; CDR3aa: CASRREDTIYF
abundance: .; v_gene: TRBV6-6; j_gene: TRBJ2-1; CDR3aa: CASSPGTSQFF
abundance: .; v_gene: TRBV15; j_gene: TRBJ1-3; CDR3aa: CATSRDLQGAGNTIYF
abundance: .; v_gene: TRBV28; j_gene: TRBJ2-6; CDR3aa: CASSGTAGANVLTF
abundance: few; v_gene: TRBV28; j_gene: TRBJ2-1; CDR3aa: CASSGLDEQFF
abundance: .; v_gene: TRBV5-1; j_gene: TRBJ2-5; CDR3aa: CASSWAEETQYF
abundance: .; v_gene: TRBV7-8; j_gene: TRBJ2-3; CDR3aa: CASRPGGADTQYF
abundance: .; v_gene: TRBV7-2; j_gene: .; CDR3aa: CASSLRRQGYEQYF
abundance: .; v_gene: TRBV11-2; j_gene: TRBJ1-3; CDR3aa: CASSSFNRKLGASNTIYF
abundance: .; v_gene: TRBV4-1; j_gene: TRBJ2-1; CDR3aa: CASSRRTPRDEQFF
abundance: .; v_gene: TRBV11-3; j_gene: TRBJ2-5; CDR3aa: CASSTGSQETQYF
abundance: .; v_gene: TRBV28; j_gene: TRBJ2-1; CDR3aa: CASSLSGTSYNEQFF
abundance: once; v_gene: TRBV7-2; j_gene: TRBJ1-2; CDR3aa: CASSPAGRGVGYGYTF